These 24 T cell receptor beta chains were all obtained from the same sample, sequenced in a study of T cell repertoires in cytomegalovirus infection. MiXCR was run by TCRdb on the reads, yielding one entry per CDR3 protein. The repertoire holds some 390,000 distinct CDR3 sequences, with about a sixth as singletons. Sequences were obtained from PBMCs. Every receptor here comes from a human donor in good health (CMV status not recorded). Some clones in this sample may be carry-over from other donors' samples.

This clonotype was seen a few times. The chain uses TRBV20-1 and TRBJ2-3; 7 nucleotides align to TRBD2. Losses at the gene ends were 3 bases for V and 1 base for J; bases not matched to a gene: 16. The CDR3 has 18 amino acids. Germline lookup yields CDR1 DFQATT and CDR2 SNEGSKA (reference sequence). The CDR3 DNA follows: TGCAGTGCTAGTCCCAGCGGGAAGGGCAGTTACCGCACAGATACGCAGTATTTT. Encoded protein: CSASPSGKGSYRTDTQYF.

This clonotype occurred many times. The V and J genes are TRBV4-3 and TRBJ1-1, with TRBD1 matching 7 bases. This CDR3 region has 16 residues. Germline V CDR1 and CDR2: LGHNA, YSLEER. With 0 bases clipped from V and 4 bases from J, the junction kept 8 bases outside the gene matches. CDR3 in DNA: TGCGCCAGCAGCCAAGATCGTGTCAGGGGGAGCACTGAAGCTTTCTTT. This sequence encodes CASSQDRVRGSTEAFF.

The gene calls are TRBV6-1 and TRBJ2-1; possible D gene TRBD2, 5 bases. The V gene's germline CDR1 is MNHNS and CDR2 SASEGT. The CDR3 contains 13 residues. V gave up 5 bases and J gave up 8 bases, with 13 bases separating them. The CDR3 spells CASSRTRSDEQFF. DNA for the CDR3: TGTGCCAGCAGTAGGACTCGCTCGGATGAGCAGTTCTTC.

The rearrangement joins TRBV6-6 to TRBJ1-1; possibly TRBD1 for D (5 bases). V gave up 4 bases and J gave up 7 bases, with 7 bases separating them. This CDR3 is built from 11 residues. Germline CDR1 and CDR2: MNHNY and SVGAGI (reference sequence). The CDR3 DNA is TGTGCCAGCAGTTGGGGGGGTGAAGCTTTCTTT. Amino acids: CASSWGGEAFF.

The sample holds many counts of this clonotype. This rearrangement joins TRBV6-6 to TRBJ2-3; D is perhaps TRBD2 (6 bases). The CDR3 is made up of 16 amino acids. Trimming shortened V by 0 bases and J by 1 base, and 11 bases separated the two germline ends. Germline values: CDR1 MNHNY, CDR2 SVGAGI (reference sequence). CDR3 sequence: CASSYSIQRGTDTQYF. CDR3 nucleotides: TGTGCCAGCAGTTACTCGATCCAGCGGGGCACAGATACGCAGTATTTT.

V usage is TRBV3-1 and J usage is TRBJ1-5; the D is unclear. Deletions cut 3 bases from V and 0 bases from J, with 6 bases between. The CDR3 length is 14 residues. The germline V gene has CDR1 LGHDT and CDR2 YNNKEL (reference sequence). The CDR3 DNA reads TGTGCCAGCAGCCAGGCATTTAGCAATCAGCCCCAGCATTTT. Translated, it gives CASSQAFSNQPQHF.

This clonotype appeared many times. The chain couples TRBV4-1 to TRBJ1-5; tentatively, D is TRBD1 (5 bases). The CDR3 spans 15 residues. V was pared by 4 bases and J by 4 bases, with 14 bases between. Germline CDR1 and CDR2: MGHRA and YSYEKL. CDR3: CASSLLSGGNQPQHF. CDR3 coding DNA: TGCGCCAGCAGCCTTCTTAGCGGGGGTAATCAGCCCCAGCATTTT.

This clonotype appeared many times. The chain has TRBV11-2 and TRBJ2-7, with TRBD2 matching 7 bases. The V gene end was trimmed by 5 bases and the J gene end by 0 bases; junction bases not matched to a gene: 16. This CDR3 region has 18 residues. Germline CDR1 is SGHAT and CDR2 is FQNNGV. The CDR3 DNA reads TGTGCCAGCAGCCCCACCGGGCGGGAGAAAGGCAGCTCCTACGAGCAGTACTTC. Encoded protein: CASSPTGREKGSSYEQYF.

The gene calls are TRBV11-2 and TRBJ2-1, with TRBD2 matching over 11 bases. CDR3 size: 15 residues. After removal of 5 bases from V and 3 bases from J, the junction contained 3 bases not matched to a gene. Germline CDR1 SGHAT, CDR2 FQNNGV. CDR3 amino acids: CASSETSGVYNEQFF. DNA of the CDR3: TGTGCCAGCAGCGAGACTAGCGGGGTCTACAATGAGCAGTTCTTC.

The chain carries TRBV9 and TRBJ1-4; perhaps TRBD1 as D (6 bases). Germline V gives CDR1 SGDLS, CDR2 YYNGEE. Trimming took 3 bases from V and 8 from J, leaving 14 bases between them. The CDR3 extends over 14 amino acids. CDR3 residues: CASSAGPGGEKLFF. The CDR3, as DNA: TGTGCCAGCAGCGCCGGACCGGGGGGCGAAAAACTGTTTTTT.

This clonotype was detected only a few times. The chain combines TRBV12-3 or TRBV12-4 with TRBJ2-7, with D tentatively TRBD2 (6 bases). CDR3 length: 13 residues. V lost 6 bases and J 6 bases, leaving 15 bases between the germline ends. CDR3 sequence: CASSQSWEAEQYF. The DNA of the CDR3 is TGTGCCAGCAGCCAGTCGTGGGAGGCCGAGCAGTACTTC.

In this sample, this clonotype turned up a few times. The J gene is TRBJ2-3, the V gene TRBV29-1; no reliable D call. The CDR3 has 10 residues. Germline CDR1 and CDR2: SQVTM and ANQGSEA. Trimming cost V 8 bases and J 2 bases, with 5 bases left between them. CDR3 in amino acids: CSTDTDTQYF. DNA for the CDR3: TGCAGCACCGACACAGATACGCAGTATTTT.

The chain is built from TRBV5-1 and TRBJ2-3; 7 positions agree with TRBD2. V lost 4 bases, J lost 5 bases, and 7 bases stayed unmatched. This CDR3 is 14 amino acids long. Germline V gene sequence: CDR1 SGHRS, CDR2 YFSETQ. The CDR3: CASSEGGSGDTQYF. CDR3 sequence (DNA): TGCGCCAGCAGCGAAGGCGGGAGCGGAGATACGCAGTATTTT.

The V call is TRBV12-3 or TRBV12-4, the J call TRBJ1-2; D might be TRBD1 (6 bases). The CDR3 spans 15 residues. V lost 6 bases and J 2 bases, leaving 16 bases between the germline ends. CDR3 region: CASSQGGGTNYGYTF. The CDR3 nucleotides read TGTGCCAGCAGCCAAGGGGGGGGAACCAACTATGGCTACACCTTC.

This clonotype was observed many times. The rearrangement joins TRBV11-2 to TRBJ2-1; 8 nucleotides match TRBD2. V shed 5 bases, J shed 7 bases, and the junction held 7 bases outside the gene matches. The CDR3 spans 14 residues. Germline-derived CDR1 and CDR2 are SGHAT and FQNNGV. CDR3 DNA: TGTGCCAGCAGCAATCGGGGGGGGGCTAATGAGCAGTTCTTC. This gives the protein CASSNRGGANEQFF.

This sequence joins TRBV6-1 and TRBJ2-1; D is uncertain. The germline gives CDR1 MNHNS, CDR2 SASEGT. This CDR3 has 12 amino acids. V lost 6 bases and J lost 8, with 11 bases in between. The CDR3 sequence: CASSPTRHEQFF. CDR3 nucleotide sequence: TGTGCCAGCAGCCCGACACGGCATGAGCAGTTCTTC.

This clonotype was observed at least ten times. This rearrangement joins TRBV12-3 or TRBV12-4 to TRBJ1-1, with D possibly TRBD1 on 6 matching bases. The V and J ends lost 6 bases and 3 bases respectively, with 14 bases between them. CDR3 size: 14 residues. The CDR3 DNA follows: TGTGCCAGCAGCCTAACAGGGAGCGACACTGAAGCTTTCTTT. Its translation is CASSLTGSDTEAFF.

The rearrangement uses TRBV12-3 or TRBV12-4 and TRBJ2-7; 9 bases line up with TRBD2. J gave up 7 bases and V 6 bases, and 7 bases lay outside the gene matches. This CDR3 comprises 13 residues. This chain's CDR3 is CASSPGTSSEQYF. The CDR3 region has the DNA TGTGCCAGCAGCCCAGGGACTAGCAGTGAGCAGTACTTC.

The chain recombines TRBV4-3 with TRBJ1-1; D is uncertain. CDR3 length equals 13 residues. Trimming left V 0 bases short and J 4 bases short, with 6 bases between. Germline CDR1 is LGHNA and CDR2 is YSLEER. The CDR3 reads CASSQDEATEAFF. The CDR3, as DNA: TGCGCCAGCAGCCAAGATGAGGCCACTGAAGCTTTCTTT.

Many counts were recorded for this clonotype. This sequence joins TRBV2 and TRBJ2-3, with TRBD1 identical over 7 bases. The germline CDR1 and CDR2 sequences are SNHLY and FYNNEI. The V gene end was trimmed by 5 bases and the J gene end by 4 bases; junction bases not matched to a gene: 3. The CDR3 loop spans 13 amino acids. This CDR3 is CASSTQGADTQYF. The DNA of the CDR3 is TGTGCCAGCAGTACCCAGGGGGCAGATACGCAGTATTTT.

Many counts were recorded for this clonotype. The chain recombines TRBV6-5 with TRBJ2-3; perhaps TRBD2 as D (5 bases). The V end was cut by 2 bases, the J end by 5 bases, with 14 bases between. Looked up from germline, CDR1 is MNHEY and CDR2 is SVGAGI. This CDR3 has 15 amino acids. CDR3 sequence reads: CASSYRPGSRDTQYF. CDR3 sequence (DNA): TGTGCCAGCAGTTACCGACCGGGGTCGAGAGATACGCAGTATTTT.

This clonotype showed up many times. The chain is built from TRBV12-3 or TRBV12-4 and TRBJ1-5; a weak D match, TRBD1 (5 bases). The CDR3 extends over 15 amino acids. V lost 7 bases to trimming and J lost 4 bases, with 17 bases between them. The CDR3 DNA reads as TGTGCCAGCATGGGGGGACGCCTGAGGAATCAGCCCCAGCATTTT. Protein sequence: CASMGGRLRNQPQHF.

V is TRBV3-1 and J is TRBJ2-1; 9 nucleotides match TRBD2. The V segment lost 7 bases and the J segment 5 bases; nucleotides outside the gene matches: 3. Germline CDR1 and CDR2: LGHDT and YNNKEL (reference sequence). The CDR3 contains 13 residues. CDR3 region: CASKAGGNNEQFF. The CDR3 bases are TGTGCCAGCAAAGCGGGGGGAAACAATGAGCAGTTCTTC.

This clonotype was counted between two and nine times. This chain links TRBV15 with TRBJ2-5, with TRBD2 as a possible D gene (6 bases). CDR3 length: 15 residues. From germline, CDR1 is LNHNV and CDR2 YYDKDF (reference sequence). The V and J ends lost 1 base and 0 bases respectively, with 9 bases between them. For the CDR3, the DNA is TGTGCCACCAGCAGAGGGGAGCGGGACCAAGAGACCCAGTACTTC. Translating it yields CATSRGERDQETQYF. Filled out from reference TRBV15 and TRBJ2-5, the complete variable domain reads DAMVIQNPRYQVTQFGKPVTLSCSQTLNHNVMYWYQQKSSQAPKLLFHYYDKDFNNEADTPDNFQSRRPNTSFCFLDIRSPGLGDTAMYLCATSRGERDQETQYFGPGTRLLVL.